The rows below give T cell receptor beta chains drawn from one sample of a study of shared clonotypes between healthy human individuals. Assay: immunoSEQ multiplex PCR; the TCRdb copy retains only in-frame clones and omits some. The sample has millions of clones, approximately 94% seen once; the top ten hold roughly 1%. The specimen was naive CD8+ T cells sorted from blood. The receptors were sampled from a man younger than 35 in good health. CDR3s include the opening cysteine and the closing phenylalanine or tryptophan. Fields, in order: clone size, D gene, J gene, V gene, CDR3 DNA, CDR3 protein. The D gene is left open where the match is weak. A row's size may be missing; if present it is once, few, many or a size class.

clone size: once; D gene: NA; J gene: TRBJ1-1; V gene: TRBV29-1; CDR3 DNA: TGCAGCGTTGTGGCGGAGGGCACTGAAGCTTTCTTT; CDR3 protein: CSVVAEGTEAFF
clone size: NA; D gene: NA; J gene: TRBJ2-3; V gene: TRBV27; CDR3 DNA: TGTGCCAGCAGCTGGGGTACAGATACGCAGTATTTT; CDR3 protein: CASSWGTDTQYF
clone size: NA; D gene: NA; J gene: TRBJ2-5; V gene: TRBV10-3; CDR3 DNA: TGTGCCATACACTTGAGAGCCAGGGGAGAGACCCAGTACTTC; CDR3 protein: CAIHLRARGETQYF
clone size: once; D gene: NA; J gene: TRBJ1-6; V gene: TRBV28; CDR3 DNA: TGTGCCAGCAGTTTACTGAGCTCCTATAATTCACCCCTCCACTTT; CDR3 protein: CASSLLSSYNSPLHF
clone size: NA; D gene: NA; J gene: TRBJ2-7; V gene: TRBV6-5; CDR3 DNA: TGTGCCAGCAGTTACAGTTCCGGGGCCTACGAGCAGTACTTC; CDR3 protein: CASSYSSGAYEQYF
clone size: NA; D gene: NA; J gene: TRBJ2-3; V gene: TRBV27; CDR3 DNA: TGTGCCAGCGGGAGGATAGCCACAGATACGCAGTATTTT; CDR3 protein: CASGRIATDTQYF
clone size: NA; D gene: NA; J gene: TRBJ1-1; V gene: TRBV29-1; CDR3 DNA: TGCAGCGTTGAGGGCGTAGGAAGTACTGAAGCTTTCTTT; CDR3 protein: CSVEGVGSTEAFF
clone size: NA; D gene: TRBD2; J gene: TRBJ2-3; V gene: TRBV7-3; CDR3 DNA: TGTGCCAGCAGCTTAACAGCTAGCGGTTACACAGATACGCAGTATTTT; CDR3 protein: CASSLTASGYTDTQYF
clone size: NA; D gene: NA; J gene: TRBJ1-6; V gene: TRBV6-5; CDR3 DNA: TGTGCCAGCAGTTTGTGGGGGCGCCCGAATAATTCACCCCTCCACTTT; CDR3 protein: CASSLWGRPNNSPLHF
clone size: NA; D gene: NA; J gene: TRBJ2-7; V gene: TRBV30; CDR3 DNA: TGTGCCTGGAGAGGCCCTTACAGTGGGTGGCACGAGCAGTACTTC; CDR3 protein: CAWRGPYSGWHEQYF
clone size: NA; D gene: TRBD1; J gene: TRBJ2-3; V gene: TRBV10-2; CDR3 DNA: TGCGCCAGCAGGTTGACAGGGGAGGCAGATACGCAGTATTTT; CDR3 protein: CASRLTGEADTQYF
clone size: NA; D gene: NA; J gene: TRBJ1-4; V gene: TRBV5-6; CDR3 DNA: TGTGCCAGCAGCTTGATCGGGGAGATGGGAGAAAAACTGTTTTTT; CDR3 protein: CASSLIGEMGEKLFF
clone size: NA; D gene: NA; J gene: TRBJ1-1; V gene: TRBV9; CDR3 DNA: TGTGCCAGCAGCGCCGGGACAACAAACACTGAAGCTTTCTTT; CDR3 protein: CASSAGTTNTEAFF
clone size: NA; D gene: NA; J gene: TRBJ2-2; V gene: TRBV7-9; CDR3 DNA: TGTGCCAGCAGCACCCAGACTAACACCGGGGAGCTGTTTTTT; CDR3 protein: CASSTQTNTGELFF
clone size: once; D gene: NA; J gene: TRBJ2-7; V gene: TRBV4-1; CDR3 DNA: TGCGCCAGCAGCCAAGTCTCGGATGTCTACGAGCAGTACTTC; CDR3 protein: CASSQVSDVYEQYF
clone size: NA; D gene: NA; J gene: TRBJ2-2; V gene: TRBV6-5; CDR3 DNA: TGTGCCAGCAGTTATTATTTCCCCGGGGAGCTGTTTTTT; CDR3 protein: CASSYYFPGELFF
clone size: once; D gene: TRBD1; J gene: TRBJ1-2; V gene: TRBV4-1; CDR3 DNA: TGCGCCAGCAGCCAAGTATGGACAGGGGAAAGCTACACCTTC; CDR3 protein: CASSQVWTGESYTF
clone size: NA; D gene: TRBD1; J gene: TRBJ2-7; V gene: TRBV7-9; CDR3 DNA: TGTGCCAGCAGCTTTACCCCAGGGGACAGGGAGTTCGAGCAGTACTTC; CDR3 protein: CASSFTPGDREFEQYF
clone size: NA; D gene: NA; J gene: TRBJ2-7; V gene: TRBV6-1; CDR3 DNA: TGTGCCAGCAATGATGACAGAAGCTCCTACGAGCAGTACTTC; CDR3 protein: CASNDDRSSYEQYF
clone size: NA; D gene: NA; J gene: TRBJ2-2; V gene: TRBV11-2; CDR3 DNA: TGTGCCAGCAGCTTAGTGGGGATAACGAACACCGGGGAGCTGTTTTTT; CDR3 protein: CASSLVGITNTGELFF
clone size: NA; D gene: NA; J gene: TRBJ2-1; V gene: TRBV9; CDR3 DNA: TGTGCCAGCAGCGTAGAACTAGATTCCTACAATGAGCAGTTCTTC; CDR3 protein: CASSVELDSYNEQFF
clone size: NA; D gene: NA; J gene: TRBJ2-7; V gene: TRBV5-6; CDR3 DNA: TGTGCCAGCAGCTCGGGGACGTCCTCCTACGAGCAGTACTTC; CDR3 protein: CASSSGTSSYEQYF
clone size: NA; D gene: NA; J gene: TRBJ2-1; V gene: TRBV9; CDR3 DNA: TGTGCCAGCAGCCCCTCCGGGACCCCGGCCCCTAATGAGCAGTTCTTC; CDR3 protein: CASSPSGTPAPNEQFF
clone size: NA; D gene: TRBD1; J gene: TRBJ1-4; V gene: TRBV7-9; CDR3 DNA: TGTGCCAGCAGCTCCCCGACAGGGACTAATGAAAAACTGTTTTTT; CDR3 protein: CASSSPTGTNEKLFF
clone size: NA; D gene: NA; J gene: TRBJ1-1; V gene: TRBV13; CDR3 DNA: TGTGCCAGCAGCTTCGGAAGGGGGGCGTGGAATGAAGCTTTCTTT; CDR3 protein: CASSFGRGAWNEAFF
clone size: NA; D gene: TRBD1; J gene: TRBJ2-1; V gene: TRBV30; CDR3 DNA: TGTGCCTGGAGCCCCCCTACAGGGGCCAGCTCCTACAATGAGCAGTTCTTC; CDR3 protein: CAWSPPTGASSYNEQFF
clone size: NA; D gene: TRBD2; J gene: TRBJ2-1; V gene: TRBV30; CDR3 DNA: TGTGCCTGGAGGGGTGGGGAGGGCCTACCCAATGAGCAGTTCTTC; CDR3 protein: CAWRGGEGLPNEQFF
clone size: NA; D gene: NA; J gene: TRBJ1-2; V gene: TRBV4-2; CDR3 DNA: TGTGCCAGCAGCCAGAGGCTTGGCTACACCTTC; CDR3 protein: CASSQRLGYTF
clone size: NA; D gene: NA; J gene: TRBJ2-1; V gene: TRBV27; CDR3 DNA: TGTGCCAGCAGTGCCGGGACAAGGACCTACAATGAGCAGTTCTTC; CDR3 protein: CASSAGTRTYNEQFF
clone size: NA; D gene: TRBD2; J gene: TRBJ2-2; V gene: TRBV6-5; CDR3 DNA: TGTGCCAGCAGTTATTTTGCGGGGGGGCCCGGCGGGGAGCTGTTTTTT; CDR3 protein: CASSYFAGGPGGELFF
clone size: NA; D gene: TRBD1; J gene: TRBJ1-4; V gene: TRBV4-1; CDR3 DNA: TGCGCCAGCAGCCAGTTCGAGGGGGCGAGAGAAAAACTGTTTTTT; CDR3 protein: CASSQFEGAREKLFF
clone size: NA; D gene: TRBD1; J gene: TRBJ2-5; V gene: TRBV4-1; CDR3 DNA: TGCGCCAGCAGTACACAGGGGTTAGGTAGGGAGACCCAGTACTTC; CDR3 protein: CASSTQGLGRETQYF
clone size: NA; D gene: NA; J gene: TRBJ2-7; V gene: TRBV5-6; CDR3 DNA: TGTGCCAGCAGCACACAATACGAGCAGTACTTC; CDR3 protein: CASSTQYEQYF
clone size: NA; D gene: NA; J gene: TRBJ1-2; V gene: TRBV18; CDR3 DNA: TGTGCCAGCTCGATCTTAGTGGATGATGGCTACACCTTC; CDR3 protein: CASSILVDDGYTF
clone size: NA; D gene: TRBD1; J gene: TRBJ2-7; V gene: TRBV6-6; CDR3 DNA: TGTGCCAGCAGTTACCAGGGGGCTTTTTTCGACGAGCAGTACTTC; CDR3 protein: CASSYQGAFFDEQYF
clone size: NA; D gene: NA; J gene: TRBJ2-5; V gene: TRBV9; CDR3 DNA: TGTGCCAGCAGCGTAGAGGACGGGGAGACCCAGTACTTC; CDR3 protein: CASSVEDGETQYF
clone size: NA; D gene: NA; J gene: TRBJ1-2; V gene: TRBV19; CDR3 DNA: TGTGCCAGTACATGGGGGCAGAACTATGGCTACACCTTC; CDR3 protein: CASTWGQNYGYTF
clone size: NA; D gene: NA; J gene: TRBJ2-2; V gene: TRBV7-3; CDR3 DNA: TGTGCCAGCAGCTTAGTACCAGCCAAGAACACCGGGGAGCTGTTTTTT; CDR3 protein: CASSLVPAKNTGELFF
clone size: NA; D gene: NA; J gene: TRBJ2-1; V gene: TRBV6-5; CDR3 DNA: TGTGCCAGCAGTTACTCTCTGACTACCGGGCTTTGGTTCTTC; CDR3 protein: CASSYSLTTGLWFF
clone size: many; D gene: NA; J gene: TRBJ1-1; V gene: TRBV29-1; CDR3 DNA: TGCAGCGTTTGCGACAGGAGGAACACTGAAGCTTTCTTT; CDR3 protein: CSVCDRRNTEAFF
clone size: NA; D gene: NA; J gene: TRBJ2-2; V gene: TRBV6-1; CDR3 DNA: TGTGCCAGCACCGACAGGAACACCGGGGAGCTGTTTTTT; CDR3 protein: CASTDRNTGELFF
clone size: NA; D gene: TRBD2; J gene: TRBJ2-1; V gene: TRBV9; CDR3 DNA: TGTGCCAGCAGCCCCGCGGGAGTATCCTACAATGAGCAGTTCTTC; CDR3 protein: CASSPAGVSYNEQFF
clone size: once; D gene: NA; J gene: TRBJ1-1; V gene: TRBV7-9; CDR3 DNA: TGTGCCAGCAGCTCTAGTGTATGGGACACTGAAGCTTTCTTT; CDR3 protein: CASSSSVWDTEAFF
clone size: once; D gene: TRBD1; J gene: TRBJ2-3; V gene: TRBV13; CDR3 DNA: TGTGCCAGCAGCCCCCGGACAGGGGGCGTAGATACGCAGTATTTT; CDR3 protein: CASSPRTGGVDTQYF
clone size: NA; D gene: NA; J gene: TRBJ1-2; V gene: TRBV4-2; CDR3 DNA: TGTGCCAGCAGCCAAGAGGGCCCAGAGGAAACCTTC; CDR3 protein: CASSQEGPEETF
clone size: NA; D gene: TRBD2; J gene: TRBJ2-7; V gene: TRBV2; CDR3 DNA: TGTGCCAGCAGTGAGCGGGGGTCCACCTACGAGCAGTACTTC; CDR3 protein: CASSERGSTYEQYF
clone size: NA; D gene: NA; J gene: TRBJ2-3; V gene: TRBV19; CDR3 DNA: TGTGCCAGTCGGGGAGCGGGCACAGATACGCAGTATTTT; CDR3 protein: CASRGAGTDTQYF
clone size: NA; D gene: NA; J gene: TRBJ2-7; V gene: TRBV7-9; CDR3 DNA: TGTGCCAGCAGCCTCGGCCCAGAGAGGGGCGGAAGGTACGAGCAGTACTTC; CDR3 protein: CASSLGPERGGRYEQYF
clone size: NA; D gene: NA; J gene: TRBJ1-1; V gene: TRBV27; CDR3 DNA: TGTGCCAGCAGTCCACTCGGGGAGGGGTACACTGAAGCTTTCTTT; CDR3 protein: CASSPLGEGYTEAFF
clone size: NA; D gene: NA; J gene: TRBJ2-7; V gene: TRBV4-2; CDR3 DNA: TGTGCCAGCAGCCAACTGGTCGTTTCGGAATACGAGCAGTACTTC; CDR3 protein: CASSQLVVSEYEQYF
clone size: NA; D gene: NA; J gene: TRBJ2-7; V gene: TRBV5-5; CDR3 DNA: TGTGCCAGCAGTTTCATAGAGGGCTACGAGCAGTACTTC; CDR3 protein: CASSFIEGYEQYF
clone size: NA; D gene: NA; J gene: TRBJ1-4; V gene: TRBV6-5; CDR3 DNA: TGTGCCAGCAGCCTAGACAGTGAAGAAAAACTGTTTTTT; CDR3 protein: CASSLDSEEKLFF
clone size: NA; D gene: TRBD2; J gene: TRBJ2-7; V gene: TRBV27; CDR3 DNA: TGTGCCAGCAGTTTTCTCGGCAGCGGGAAATCCTACGAGCAGTACTTC; CDR3 protein: CASSFLGSGKSYEQYF